This T cell receptor (beta chain) came from a study of monozygotic twins with inflammatory bowel disease. Study-wide points: Using the inverse Simpson index, IBD patients had lower TCRbeta diversity than healthy co-twins. Other individuals had fewer clonotypes in common with IBD patients than with healthy twins, especially with disease activity.

For this clonotype: Its target is not known.

TCRdb reprocessed the 5' RACE reads and keeps a single row for each CDR3 protein, giving no DNA. The sample's table shows a few hundred thousand distinct CDR3 sequences. The CDR3 is made up of 12 amino acids. Looked up from germline, CDR1 is SQVTM and CDR2 is ANQGSEA. The chain joins TRBV29-1 to TRBJ2-7; TCRdb picks TRBD1, but there is no DNA to check that call. The sequence was collected from a human donor with ulcerative colitis or Crohn's disease, or a healthy co-twin of an affected twin (not recorded which). Sequencing was carried out using blood. CDR3 region: CSVEVGGDEQYF.